The present TCR beta chain was sequenced within a study of regulatory T cells in long-lasting Graves disease. According to the study, TCR beta libraries were built with iRepertoire HTBI primers and CDR3-region Arm-PCR. TCRdb processed the multiplex PCR reads anew with MiXCR; each CDR3 protein has one entry. Seen here are 680,000 or so distinct CDR3 sequences, less than 20% observed once, and the top ten hold around a sixth. Overall study findings and caveats: Persistent disease was characterized by preferential usage of TRBV28, TRBJ1-2 and TRBJ2-5.

Deletions cut 3 bases from V and 5 bases from J, with 13 bases between. The germline V gene has CDR1 GTSNPN and CDR2 SVGIG (reference sequence). The CDR3 contains 13 residues. Time point here: newly diagnosed GD, antithyroid drugs for less than 3 months. PBMC RNA served as the TCR library source. The sample holds many counts of this clonotype. Its specificity is not known. A further study also used this sample, focusing on T cells in Graves' hyperthyroidism and ophthalmopathy. This second study says: A 13 V-J model separated ophthalmopathy from stable hyperthyroidism.

The chain couples TRBV30 to TRBJ1-2; possible D gene TRBD1, 6 bases. This sample comprised peripheral blood mononuclear cells (PBMCs), obtained at new diagnosis, from a patient treated with antithyroid drugs. The receptor was isolated from a woman under 40 with Graves disease. The CDR3 DNA reads as TGTGCCTGGAGCCAGGGGATCCCGTATGGCTACACCTTC. Its translation: CAWSQGIPYGYTF.